This passage covers 27 T cell receptor beta chains from one sample sequenced in a study of OX40 agonist ivuxolimab in advanced cancers. The table came from immunoSEQ multiplex PCR; TCRdb's copy has only in-frame clones and leaves some out. Among 35,000 to 40,000 clones listed, around 87% were seen once. This specimen consisted of CD4+ or CD8+ T cells sorted from blood, obtained in a trial of the OX40 agonist ivuxolimab. The receptors were gathered from an adult with an advanced solid tumor such as melanoma, head and neck, liver or kidney cancer.

The V gene is TRBV6-5, the J gene TRBJ2-1; 7 bases match TRBD1. Germline CDR1 is MNHEY and CDR2 is SVGAGI. This CDR3 has 13 amino acids. The V gene end was trimmed by 7 bases and the J gene end by 5 bases; junction bases not matched to a gene: 5. The CDR3, as DNA: TGTGCCAGCATTCGGGGACAGCACAATGAGCAGTTCTTC. It encodes CASIRGQHNEQFF.

V usage is TRBV7-8 and J usage is TRBJ2-4; D possibly corresponds to TRBD2 (6 bases). Trimming left V 2 bases short and J 0 bases short, with 14 bases between. This CDR3 contains 17 residues. Germline V gene lookup returns CDR1 SGHVS and CDR2 FQNEAQ. Written as DNA, the CDR3 is TGTGCCAGCAGCTTACCGGAGGGTACCTCAGCCAAAAACATTCAGTACTTC. This encodes CASSLPEGTSAKNIQYF.

The J gene is TRBJ1-4, the V gene TRBV6-1; TRBD1 aligns across 7 bases. After removal of 2 bases from V and 4 bases from J, the junction contained 7 bases not matched to a gene. From germline, CDR1 is MNHNS and CDR2 SASEGT. The CDR3 is 16 amino acids. Here the CDR3 DNA reads TGTGCCAGCAGTGAATCCCCGACAGGGCTTAATGAAAAACTGTTTTTT. It specifies CASSESPTGLNEKLFF.

V and J are TRBV7-8 and TRBJ2-2; 11 bases match TRBD1. The CDR3 length is 18 residues. CDR1 and CDR2 (germline): SGHVS, FQNEAQ. With V trimmed by 2 bases and J by 4 bases, 9 bases remained unmatched. CDR3 sequence: CASSLQWTGGAGTGELFF. The CDR3 nucleotides are TGTGCCAGCAGCTTACAATGGACAGGGGGCGCCGGCACCGGGGAGCTGTTTTTT.

The CDR3 region is CSWTQDTQYF. The CDR3 DNA reads as TGCAGCTGGACTCAAGATACGCAGTATTTT. This chain uses TRBV29-1 with TRBJ2-3, with D tentatively TRBD2 (5 bases). The length of the CDR3 is 10 residues. Trimming took off 8 bases at V and 5 bases at J, with 8 bases between the two ends. CDR1 and CDR2 (germline): SQVTM, ANQGSEA.

The V call is TRBV28, the J call TRBJ1-2; unclear D gene. The ends were cut back, 6 bases at V and 6 bases at J, with 20 bases in the middle. Germline V gene lookup returns CDR1 MDHEN and CDR2 SYDVKM. CDR3 length: 15 residues. The CDR3 nucleotides are TGTGCCAGCAGCCTCCCTTCAATGCGTGTCGATGGCTACACCTTC. Its protein is CASSLPSMRVDGYTF.

The CDR3, as DNA: TGTGCCTGGAGTGTGCCAGGTGGCGCCGGGGAGCTGTTTTTT. Amino acid sequence: CAWSVPGGAGELFF. The chain joins TRBV30 to TRBJ2-2; D is unclear. The CDR3 sequence is 14 residues long. V shed 0 bases and J shed 6 bases, with 11 bases lying between them. Germline V CDR1 and CDR2: GTSNPN, SVGIG (reference sequence).

The chain has TRBV19 and TRBJ2-7; TRBD2 matches at 10 bases. V lost 3 bases to trimming and J lost 3 bases; unmatched junction nucleotides: 2. Looked up from germline, CDR1 is LNHDA and CDR2 is SQIVND (reference sequence). The CDR3 runs to 14 residues. CDR3: CASSMASGGYEQYF. CDR3 nucleotides: TGTGCCAGTAGTATGGCTAGCGGGGGCTACGAGCAGTACTTC.

This clone was detected only a few times. The genes are TRBV6-6 and TRBJ1-5; 9 bases are shared with TRBD1. The CDR3 is 14 residues long. Germline V gene data show CDR1 as MNHNY and CDR2 as SVGAGI (reference sequence). V trimming: 6 bases; J trimming: 6 bases; junction bases outside the gene matches: 6. This CDR3 reads CASRPRQGGQPQHF. For the CDR3, the DNA is TGTGCCAGCAGACCTCGACAGGGGGGTCAGCCCCAGCATTTT.

The chain couples TRBV6-5 to TRBJ1-4, with D unclear. The ends were cut back, 5 bases at V and 8 bases at J, with 12 bases in the middle. CDR1 and CDR2 from the germline V gene are MNHEY and SVGAGI. The CDR3 sequence is 13 residues long. The CDR3, as DNA: TGTGCCAGCAGTGCCAGCCTCTTCGAAAAACTGTTTTTT. Translated: CASSASLFEKLFF.

The chain is built from TRBV5-1 and TRBJ2-5; D is possibly TRBD2 (6 bases). CDR3 length: 17 amino acids. Between the trimmed V and J ends, which lost 0 bases and 1 base, there was a span of 16 bases. Germline loops: CDR1 SGHRS, CDR2 YFSETQ. The CDR3 DNA reads as TGCGCCAGCAGCTTGGTGGGTAGCGGAAGGATCCAAGAGACCCAGTACTTC. Translation gives CASSLVGSGRIQETQYF.

CDR3 protein: CASSLDWSNEQFF. Here the CDR3 DNA reads TGTGCCAGCAGCTTGGACTGGTCTAATGAGCAGTTCTTC. The chain is built from TRBV5-8 and TRBJ2-1; D is uncertain. Germline V lookup: CDR1 SGHTS, CDR2 YDEGEE. There are 13 residues in the CDR3. V was clipped by 0 bases and J by 7 bases, with 8 bases between them.

The V and J genes are TRBV19 and TRBJ2-3, with a weak D call TRBD1 (6 bases). Trimming left V 5 bases short and J 6 bases short, with 12 bases between. Germline assignment: CDR1 LNHDA and CDR2 SQIVND (reference sequence). This CDR3 comprises 13 residues. The CDR3 loop reads CASSQGSGDTQYF. CDR3 nucleotide sequence: TGTGCCAGTAGTCAGGGGTCAGGGGATACGCAGTATTTT.

The rearrangement uses TRBV2 and TRBJ2-7; 10 bases map to TRBD2. The CDR3 sequence is 15 residues long. The germline gives CDR1 SNHLY, CDR2 FYNNEI. Germline trimming cut 10 bases from V and 1 base from J; bases unmatched to any gene: 10. The DNA of the CDR3 is TGTGCCACCCTGCCCCTAGCGGGGGTATCCTACGAGCAGTACTTC. As protein: CATLPLAGVSYEQYF.

Here the CDR3 reads CASSHRDRNYEQYF. The CDR3 DNA reads TGTGCCAGCAGCCACCGGGACAGGAACTACGAGCAGTACTTC. The chain combines TRBV11-2 with TRBJ2-7, with TRBD1 matching 8 bases. The CDR3 is 14 amino acids. Germline assignment: CDR1 SGHAT and CDR2 FQNNGV. V dropped 5 bases and J dropped 3; count of bases not matched to a gene: 6.

The chain combines TRBV6-5 with TRBJ2-3, with D possibly TRBD2 on 6 matching bases. Between the trimmed V and J ends, which lost 5 bases and 6 bases, there was a span of 18 bases. Germline values: CDR1 MNHEY, CDR2 SVGAGI. The CDR3 spans 15 residues. The CDR3 loop reads CASSPAGLHMDTQYF. The CDR3 DNA is TGTGCCAGCAGTCCTGCCGGACTACACATGGATACGCAGTATTTT.

This sequence joins TRBV5-4 and TRBJ1-1; D is unclear. Trimming left V 2 bases short and J 1 base short, with 6 bases between. The CDR3 has 13 residues. CDR1 is SGHNT, CDR2 YYREEE, per germline (reference sequence). The CDR3, as DNA: TGTGCCAGCAGCTTTATAGAGAACACTGAAGCTTTCTTT. It specifies CASSFIENTEAFF.

The gene calls are TRBV2 and TRBJ2-1; TRBD1 agrees at 10 bases. The CDR3 is 13 residues long. In germline, CDR1 is SNHLY, CDR2 FYNNEI. With 7 bases clipped from V and 10 bases from J, the junction kept 7 bases outside the gene matches. DNA of the CDR3: TGTGCCAGCAAACGACAGGGGGCTGGAGAGCAGTTCTTC. As protein: CASKRQGAGEQFF.

This chain joins TRBV4-1 and TRBJ1-2; weak D call: TRBD1 (5 bases). V lost 0 bases to trimming and J lost 4 bases, with 15 bases between them. This CDR3 is 16 amino acids long. Germline V CDR1 and CDR2: MGHRA, YSYEKL. DNA for the CDR3: TGCGCCAGCAGCCAAGATCCGGGGGGGAAGGTCTATGGCTACACCTTC. Protein product: CASSQDPGGKVYGYTF.

This chain connects TRBV13 to TRBJ2-6; 7 bases fit TRBD1. The CDR3 consists of 17 residues. J gave up 0 bases and V 3 bases, and 5 bases lay outside the gene matches. CDR1 PRHDT and CDR2 FYEKMQ come from the germline V gene (reference sequence). In DNA, the CDR3 is TGTGCCAGCAGCTTCGGGACAGACTCCTCTGGGGCCAACGTCCTGACTTTC. Protein: CASSFGTDSSGANVLTF.

The chain couples TRBV19 to TRBJ2-3; 7 nucleotides align to TRBD2. With V trimmed by 7 bases and J by 1 base, 8 bases remained unmatched. Germline assignment: CDR1 LNHDA and CDR2 SQIVND (reference sequence). CDR3 size: 15 residues. CDR3 loop: CASTTGLAGTDTQYF. CDR3 in DNA: TGTGCCAGTACGACTGGGCTAGCGGGCACAGATACGCAGTATTTT. Drawing the rest from reference TRBV19 and TRBJ2-3, the complete variable domain is DGGITQSPKYLFRKEGQNVTLSCEQNLNHDAMYWYRQDPGQGLRLIYYSQIVNDFQKGDIAEGYSVSREKKESFPLTVTSAQKNPTAFYLCASTTGLAGTDTQYFGPGTRLTVL.

This sequence joins TRBV7-9 and TRBJ2-1; 9 nucleotides agree with TRBD2. Trimming cost V 7 bases and J 7 bases; bases outside gene matches: 14. Germline V gives CDR1 SEHNR, CDR2 FQNEAQ (reference sequence). The CDR3 runs to 16 residues. Here the CDR3 reads CASTPGAGGYKNEQFF. In nucleotides, the CDR3 is TGTGCCAGCACCCCTGGGGCGGGGGGGTATAAAAATGAGCAGTTCTTC.

The chain employs TRBV10-3 and TRBJ2-5; 7 bases fit TRBD2. J lost 4 bases, V lost 9 bases, and 8 bases had no gene match. Germline CDR1 and CDR2: ENHRY and SYGVKD. The CDR3 is 13 residues long. The CDR3: CAMRGGEGETQYF. CDR3 sequence (DNA): TGTGCCATGAGGGGAGGGGAGGGAGAGACCCAGTACTTC.

The rearrangement uses TRBV18 and TRBJ2-5; 9 bases fit TRBD1. The V and J ends lost 3 bases and 4 bases, in that order; junction bases with no gene match: 9. The germline CDR1 and CDR2 sequences are KGHSH and LQKENI. The CDR3 sequence is 16 residues long. The CDR3 bases are TGTGCCAGCTCACCGGCTGAACAGGGGGCTTTAGAGACCCAGTACTTC. This sequence encodes CASSPAEQGALETQYF.

This chain joins TRBV12-5 and TRBJ2-7; the D is unclear. CDR3 length: 11 amino acids. Germline V CDR1 and CDR2: LGHNT, FRNRAP. Trimming pared 6 bases from V and 5 bases from J, leaving 8 bases between. The CDR3 here is CASGRGDEQYF. DNA for the CDR3: TGTGCTAGTGGGAGAGGAGACGAGCAGTACTTC. Drawing the rest from reference TRBV12-5 and TRBJ2-7, the complete variable domain is DARVTQTPRHKVTEMGQEVTMRCQPILGHNTVFWYRQTMMQGLELLAYFRNRAPLDDSGMPKDRFSAEMPDATLATLKIQPSEPRDSAVYFCASGRGDEQYFGPGTRLTVT.

This chain joins TRBV30 and TRBJ2-7, with 10 bases matching TRBD2. CDR1 is GTSNPN, CDR2 SVGIG, per germline (reference sequence). This CDR3 is built from 14 residues. Trimming cost V 4 bases and J 2 bases; bases outside gene matches: 5. CDR3 in DNA: TGTGCCTGGACCCGGACTAGCGGACCCTACGAGCAGTACTTC. Its protein product is CAWTRTSGPYEQYF.

This clone came up a few times. The chain couples TRBV11-2 to TRBJ2-2; 7 nucleotides line up with TRBD1. CDR1 and CDR2 from the germline V gene are SGHAT and FQNNGV. This CDR3 has 15 residues. J gave up 0 bases and V 11 bases, and 9 bases lay outside the gene matches. Here the CDR3 reads CAVHGGQTNTGELFF. CDR3 DNA: TGTGCCGTACATGGGGGACAGACGAACACCGGGGAGCTGTTTTTT.